This record concerns one T cell receptor (beta chain) sequence. The antigen remains unidentified. The sample belongs to a study of cytomegalovirus exposure and HLA in healthy donors. Notes on the study in general: In a later analysis, first-cohort TCR clusters were found to tend to co-occur in the 130 or so validation repertoires. Among TCR beta chains, those listed as cytomegalovirus-associated numbered over 150. Testing in vitro showed three CMV-associated chains specific for CMV antigens. Most TCRs appeared rarely, but some public TCRs recurred in many donors.

Using immunoSEQ multiplex PCR, the repertoire was profiled, and TCRdb retains in-frame clones only, with some absent. The repertoire includes under 85,000 clones, 80% to 95% of them detected once, and approximately 5% sits in the top ten. The receptor was derived from a man aged 18 to 30 in good health and CMV-seropositive. Sequenced sample: PBMCs.

The CDR3 region has the DNA TGTGCCAGCAGGACGGACGGGAGAAATGAGCAGTTCTTC. It yields the protein CASRTDGRNEQFF. The J gene is TRBJ2-1, the V gene TRBV2; a possible D gene is TRBD2 (6 bases). This CDR3 comprises 13 residues. With 6 bases removed from V and 7 bases from J, the gap between germline ends came to 13 bases. Germline V gene data show CDR1 as SNHLY and CDR2 as FYNNEI.